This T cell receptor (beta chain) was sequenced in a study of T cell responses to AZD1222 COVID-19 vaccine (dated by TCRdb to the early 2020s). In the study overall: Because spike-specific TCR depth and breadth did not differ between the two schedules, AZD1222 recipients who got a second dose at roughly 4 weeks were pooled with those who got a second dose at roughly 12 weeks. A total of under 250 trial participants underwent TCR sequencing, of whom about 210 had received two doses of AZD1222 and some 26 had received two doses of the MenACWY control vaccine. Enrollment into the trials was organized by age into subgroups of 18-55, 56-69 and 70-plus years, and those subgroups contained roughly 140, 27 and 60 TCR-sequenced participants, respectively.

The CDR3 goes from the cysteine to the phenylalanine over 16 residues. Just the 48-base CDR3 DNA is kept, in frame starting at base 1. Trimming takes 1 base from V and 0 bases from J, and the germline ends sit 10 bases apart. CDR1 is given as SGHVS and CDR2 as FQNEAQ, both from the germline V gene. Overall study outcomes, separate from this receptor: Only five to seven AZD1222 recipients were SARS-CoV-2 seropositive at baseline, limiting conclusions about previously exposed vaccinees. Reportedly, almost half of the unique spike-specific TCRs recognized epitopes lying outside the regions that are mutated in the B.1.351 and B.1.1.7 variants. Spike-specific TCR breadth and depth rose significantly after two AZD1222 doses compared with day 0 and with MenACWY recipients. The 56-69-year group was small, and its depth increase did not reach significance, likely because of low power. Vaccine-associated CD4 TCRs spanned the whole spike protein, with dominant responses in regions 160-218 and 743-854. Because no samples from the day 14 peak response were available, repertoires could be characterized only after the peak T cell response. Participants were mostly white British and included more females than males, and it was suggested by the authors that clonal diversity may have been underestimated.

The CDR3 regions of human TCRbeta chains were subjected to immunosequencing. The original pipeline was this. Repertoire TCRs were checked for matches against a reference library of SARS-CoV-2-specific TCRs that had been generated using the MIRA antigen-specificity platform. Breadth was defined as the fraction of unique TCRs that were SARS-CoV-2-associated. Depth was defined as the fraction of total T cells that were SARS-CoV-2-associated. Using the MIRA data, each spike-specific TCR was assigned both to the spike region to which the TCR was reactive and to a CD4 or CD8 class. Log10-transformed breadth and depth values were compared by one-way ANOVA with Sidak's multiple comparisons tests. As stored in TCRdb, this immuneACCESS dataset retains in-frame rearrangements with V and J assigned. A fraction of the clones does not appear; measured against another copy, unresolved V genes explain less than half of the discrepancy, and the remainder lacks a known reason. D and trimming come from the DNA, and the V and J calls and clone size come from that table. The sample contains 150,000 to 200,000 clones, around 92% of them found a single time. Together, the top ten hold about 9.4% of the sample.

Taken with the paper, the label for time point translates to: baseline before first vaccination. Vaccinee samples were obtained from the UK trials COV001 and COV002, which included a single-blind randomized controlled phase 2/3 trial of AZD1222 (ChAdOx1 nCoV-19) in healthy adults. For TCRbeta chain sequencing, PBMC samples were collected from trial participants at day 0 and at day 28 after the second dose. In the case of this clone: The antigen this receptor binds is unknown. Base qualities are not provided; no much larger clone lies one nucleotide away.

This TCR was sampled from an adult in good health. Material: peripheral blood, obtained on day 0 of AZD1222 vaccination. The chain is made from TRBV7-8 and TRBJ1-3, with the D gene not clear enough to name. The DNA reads TGTGCCAGCAGCTTAGGGGTTCTTACCTCTGGAAACACCATATATTTT. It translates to CASSLGVLTSGNTIYF. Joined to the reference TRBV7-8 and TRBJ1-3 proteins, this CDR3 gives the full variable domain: GAGVSQSPRYKVAKRGQDVALRCDPISGHVSLFWYQQALGQGPEFLTYFQNEAQLDKSGLPSDRFFAERPEGSVSTLKIQRTQQEDSAVYLCASSLGVLTSGNTIYFGEGSWLTVV.